Each of the 30 T cell receptor beta chains below was sequenced from the same sample in a study of monozygotic twins with inflammatory bowel disease. For each CDR3 protein, TCRdb gives one entry from its re-call of the 5' RACE reads, without DNA. The sample table includes around 200,000 distinct CDR3 sequences. The sample taken for sequencing was blood. The origin of the receptors is a human donor with ulcerative colitis or Crohn's disease, or a healthy co-twin of an affected twin (not recorded which).

The CDR3 here is CASSLGTDYGYTF. This chain uses TRBV7-2 with TRBJ1-2; without DNA, the TCRdb call of TRBD1 cannot be checked. The CDR3 runs 13 residues. Germline V gene sequence: CDR1 SGHTA, CDR2 FQGNSA.

This rearrangement joins TRBV5-5 to TRBJ2-3. CDR3 length: 13 residues. The germline V gene encodes CDR1 SGHKS and CDR2 YYEKEE (reference sequence). This CDR3 reads CASTTENRDTQYF.

CDR3 protein: CAASAGASTQYF. V is TRBV24-1 and J is TRBJ2-3. Germline CDR1 reads KGHDR; CDR2 reads SFDVKD. This CDR3 contains 12 residues.

This chain connects TRBV5-1 to TRBJ2-5; TCRdb calls TRBD1, which cannot be checked without DNA. In germline, CDR1 is SGHRS, CDR2 YFSETQ. The CDR3 covers 15 residues. This CDR3 is CASSLWIGQQETQYF. Drawing the rest from reference TRBV5-1 and TRBJ2-5, the complete variable domain is KAGVTQTPRYLIKTRGQQVTLSCSPISGHRSVSWYQQTPGQGLQFLFEYFSETQRNKGNFPGRFSGRQFSNSRSEMNVSTLELGDSALYLCASSLWIGQQETQYFGPGTRLLVL.

The chain has TRBV7-2 and TRBJ2-5. Germline V gene sequence: CDR1 SGHTA, CDR2 FQGNSA. This CDR3 contains 14 residues. CDR3 sequence reads: CASSLFQNQETQYF.

V usage is TRBV12-3 or TRBV12-4 and J usage is TRBJ2-7; TCRdb proposes TRBD1, but this gene call is untestable without DNA. This CDR3 is 13 amino acids long. CDR3 residues: CASSLPGPREQYF.

This sequence joins TRBV6-4 and TRBJ1-1; the D gene TCRdb calls, TRBD1, cannot be checked with no DNA. The length of the CDR3 is 14 residues. Germline V gene sequence: CDR1 MRHNA, CDR2 SNTAGT. The CDR3 protein is CASKRNREATEAFF.

The chain uses TRBV5-1 and TRBJ2-2; TCRdb's D call, TRBD1, is unchecked because there is no DNA. The germline V gene has CDR1 SGHRS and CDR2 YFSETQ. There are 17 residues in the CDR3. The CDR3 here is CASSREPGPTNTGELFF.

The chain joins TRBV5-5 to TRBJ1-1; TCRdb calls TRBD1, which cannot be checked without DNA. Looked up from germline, CDR1 is SGHKS and CDR2 is YYEKEE (reference sequence). This CDR3 is built from 16 residues. The CDR3 here is CASSFLGQNSNTEAFF.

The genes are TRBV5-1 and TRBJ1-1; TCRdb selects TRBD1, and the lack of DNA leaves this call unchecked. The CDR3 consists of 16 residues. CDR1 is SGHRS and CDR2 is YFSETQ in the germline V gene. CDR3 protein: CASSHGVLQGDTEAFF.

The chain carries TRBV11-2 and TRBJ2-2; TCRdb's D call of TRBD1 is untestable without DNA. CDR1 and CDR2 (germline): SGHAT, FQNNGV. The length of the CDR3 is 14 residues. CDR3 region: CASSPAGVSGELFF.

The chain uses TRBV9 and TRBJ2-1; TCRdb gives TRBD2 as the D gene, but with no DNA this cannot be confirmed. The V gene's germline CDR1 is SGDLS and CDR2 YYNGEE. There are 16 residues in the CDR3. The chain's CDR3 is CASSVVLAGGMDEQFF.

This chain uses TRBV4-1 with TRBJ2-1; TCRdb's D call, TRBD2, is unchecked because there is no DNA. Germline assignment: CDR1 MGHRA and CDR2 YSYEKL. The CDR3 has 17 residues. The CDR3 protein is CASSQDLRLAGGDEQFF.

The rearrangement links TRBV7-8 to TRBJ1-5. Germline CDR1 is SGHVS and CDR2 is FQNEAQ. The CDR3 length is 15 residues. CDR3 sequence reads: CASSLESRSNQPQHF.

This chain uses TRBV10-3 with TRBJ1-1. CDR1 and CDR2 from the germline V gene are ENHRY and SYGVKD. The CDR3 has 17 residues. CDR3 protein: CAISEWQKSSMNTEAFF.

The chain employs TRBV7-2 and TRBJ2-5. Germline CDR1 and CDR2: SGHTA and FQGNSA. There are 14 residues in the CDR3. The CDR3 spells CASSLTAYQETQYF.

This chain links TRBV6-1 with TRBJ1-1; lacking DNA, the TRBD1 call made by TCRdb goes unchecked. The CDR3 is 14 amino acids. Per germline, CDR1 MNHNS and CDR2 SASEGT. This CDR3 is CASNLGQGYTEAFF.

V gene TRBV5-1 combines with J gene TRBJ2-7; as DNA is missing, the TRBD1 call by TCRdb cannot be tested. The germline CDR1 and CDR2 sequences are SGHRS and YFSETQ. There are 12 residues in the CDR3. The CDR3 sequence is CASSKQGREQYF. Full variable domain (remainder filled in from reference TRBV5-1 and TRBJ2-7): KAGVTQTPRYLIKTRGQQVTLSCSPISGHRSVSWYQQTPGQGLQFLFEYFSETQRNKGNFPGRFSGRQFSNSRSEMNVSTLELGDSALYLCASSKQGREQYFGPGTRLTVT.

This chain uses TRBV7-6 with TRBJ2-5; with no DNA, the TCRdb D assignment of TRBD2 cannot be verified. The germline V gene has CDR1 SGHVS and CDR2 FNYEAQ. The CDR3 extends over 13 amino acids. CDR3 sequence: CASSLILAETQYF.

The genes are TRBV5-1 and TRBJ2-1. The CDR3 length is 14 residues. Per germline, CDR1 SGHRS and CDR2 YFSETQ. This chain's CDR3 is CASSLGSVSHEQFF.

The CDR3 sequence is CASSLAIDTQYF. This chain links TRBV5-5 with TRBJ2-3. The CDR3 is 12 amino acids. Germline-derived CDR1 and CDR2 are SGHKS and YYEKEE (reference sequence).

The rearrangement links TRBV12-3 or TRBV12-4 to TRBJ2-3; TCRdb's D gene call, TRBD1, goes unchecked for lack of DNA. This CDR3 comprises 14 residues. This CDR3 is CASTPGTSTDTQYF.

The chain uses TRBV10-3 and TRBJ2-3; without DNA, the TCRdb call of TRBD1 cannot be checked. The CDR3 runs 18 residues. The germline CDR1 and CDR2 sequences are ENHRY and SYGVKD. CDR3: CAISESGSGTLLTDTQYF.

This chain joins TRBV2 and TRBJ2-2. This CDR3 spans 14 amino acids. Germline V CDR1 and CDR2: SNHLY, FYNNEI. CDR3 loop: CASIGTANTGELFF. The entire variable domain, with the rest obtained from reference TRBV2 and TRBJ2-2, is as follows: EPEVTQTPSHQVTQMGQEVILRCVPISNHLYFYWYRQILGQKVEFLVSFYNNEISEKSEIFDDQFSVERPDGSNFTLKIRSTKLEDSAMYFCASIGTANTGELFFGEGSRLTVL.

V and J are TRBV7-2 and TRBJ2-5; as DNA is missing, the TRBD1 call by TCRdb cannot be tested. This CDR3 contains 15 residues. The V gene's germline CDR1 is SGHTA and CDR2 FQGNSA. CDR3 in amino acids: CASSSTTGVAVTQYF.

V and J are TRBV29-1 and TRBJ2-2. Germline V gene data show CDR1 as SQVTM and CDR2 as ANQGSEA. CDR3 length: 14 residues. The CDR3 spells CSVGKGANTGELFF.

The chain has TRBV6-5 and TRBJ1-2. Looked up from germline, CDR1 is MNHEY and CDR2 is SVGAGI. The CDR3 totals 12 residues. CDR3 protein: CASSQKYHGYTF.

The chain employs TRBV19 and TRBJ1-5; the TRBD1 assignment by TCRdb is unverifiable without DNA. The length of the CDR3 is 14 residues. Germline assignment: CDR1 LNHDA and CDR2 SQIVND (reference sequence). The CDR3 loop reads CASSMGRVNQPQHF.

The V call is TRBV12-3 or TRBV12-4, the J call TRBJ2-7; with no DNA, the TCRdb D assignment of TRBD2 cannot be verified. The CDR3 spans 14 residues. CDR3 protein: CASSPASLTYEQYF.

The J gene is TRBJ2-1, the V gene TRBV12-3 or TRBV12-4; TCRdb lists TRBD2, though no DNA is available to test this call. The CDR3 length is 15 residues. Here the CDR3 reads CASGIGLAGINEQFF.